This T cell receptor beta chain was recorded in a study of OX40 agonist ivuxolimab in advanced cancers. Libraries were prepared by immunoSEQ multiplex PCR; TCRdb keeps only in-frame clonotypes and omits some of them. Here the sample spans about 94,000 clones, around 86% being singletons. Trimming removed 6 bases from V and 3 bases from J; junction bases left unmatched: 8. Germline CDR1 and CDR2: MNHEY and SVGAGI. The CDR3 is 15 residues long. The chain combines TRBV6-5 with TRBJ1-5, with 7 bases fitting TRBD1. This TCR derives from an adult with an advanced solid tumor such as melanoma, head and neck, liver or kidney cancer. Sequencing used CD4+ or CD8+ T cells sorted from blood, obtained in a trial of the OX40 agonist ivuxolimab. DNA of the CDR3: TGTGCCAGCAGCCAAACAGGGGAAGTCAATCAGCCCCAGCATTTT. It encodes CASSQTGEVNQPQHF.